Presented here are 5 T cell receptor beta chains from one specimen sequenced in a study of cytomegalovirus exposure and HLA in healthy donors. The PCR contained 60 Vbeta and 13 Jbeta primers. Clones were read by immunoSEQ multiplex PCR, and TCRdb kept only the in-frame ones, dropping some. The sample carries approximately 160,000 clones, about 65% recorded once. The sequencing input was PBMCs. These receptors all stem from a woman in her late teens or twenties in good health and CMV-seropositive.

The chain carries TRBV19 and TRBJ2-7, with 8 bases aligning to TRBD1. The length of the CDR3 is 13 residues. The germline CDR1 and CDR2 sequences are LNHDA and SQIVND (reference sequence). V dropped 5 bases and J dropped 6; count of bases not matched to a gene: 6. The CDR3 is CASSVRTGLEQYF. In DNA, the CDR3 is TGTGCCAGTAGTGTTCGGACAGGGCTCGAGCAGTACTTC.

This clone came up once. This sequence joins TRBV6-1 and TRBJ1-4; D is ambiguous. Trimming cost V 7 bases and J 4 bases, with 13 bases left between them. There are 14 residues in the CDR3. Germline V lookup: CDR1 MNHNS, CDR2 SASEGT. The chain's CDR3 is CASNFWAHNEKLFF. The CDR3 nucleotides read TGTGCCAGCAATTTCTGGGCCCATAATGAAAAACTGTTTTTT.

This clone showed up just once. The CDR3 nucleotides read TGTGCCAGCACGTCGGGCAATGAGCAGTTCTTC. This encodes CASTSGNEQFF. The V gene is TRBV9, the J gene TRBJ2-1; unclear D gene. Germline CDR1 is SGDLS and CDR2 is YYNGEE. V was shortened by 6 bases and J by 6 bases, with 7 bases between the two germline ends. The CDR3 is 11 residues long.

The chain uses TRBV29-1 and TRBJ1-1; D uncertain. V lost 1 base and J 1 base, leaving 7 bases between the germline ends. Germline CDR1 and CDR2: SQVTM and ANQGSEA. CDR3 length equals 13 residues. The CDR3 coding sequence is TGCAGCGTTGAAGTGGCAGAGAACACTGAAGCTTTCTTT. This sequence encodes CSVEVAENTEAFF. The full variable domain, in which reference TRBV29-1 and TRBJ1-1 provide the parts outside the CDR3, is SAVISQKPSRDICQRGTSLTIQCQVDSQVTMMFWYRQQPGQSLTLIATANQGSEATYESGFVIDKFPISRPNLTFSTLTVSNMSPEDSSIYLCSVEVAENTEAFFGQGTRLTVV.

The CDR3 spells CASRRGGQAIYEQYF. The CDR3 nucleotides read TGTGCCAGCAGGCGGGGAGGACAGGCGATCTACGAGCAGTACTTC. This sequence joins TRBV5-4 and TRBJ2-7, with D tentatively TRBD1 (7 bases). Deletions cut 5 bases from V and 3 bases from J, with 18 bases between. Germline lookup yields CDR1 SGHNT and CDR2 YYREEE (reference sequence). This CDR3 comprises 15 residues. Complete variable domain (other parts from reference TRBV5-4 and TRBJ2-7): ETGVTQSPTHLIKTRGQQVTLRCSSQSGHNTVSWYQQALGQGPQFIFQYYREEENGRGNFPPRFSGLQFPNYSSELNVNALELDDSALYLCASRRGGQAIYEQYFGPGTRLTVT.